Only a few counts were recorded for the clone carrying this TCR beta chain. These data belong to a study of blood T cell repertoires in COVID-19. The length of the CDR3 is 14 residues. Trimming left V 3 bases short and J 7 bases short, with 14 bases between. Germline V gene data show CDR1 as SGHKS and CDR2 as YYEKEE (reference sequence). TCRdb's table, derived via immunoSEQ multiplex PCR, lists solely in-frame clones and lacks some. The sample lists 200,000 to 250,000 clones, 80% seen once, with about 4.5% in the top ten. Source material: PBMCs or T cells enriched from blood (not recorded which). The receptor was isolated from a man between 25 and 39 years old with acute COVID-19. The chain uses TRBV5-5 and TRBJ1-5, with D tentatively TRBD1 (6 bases). The CDR3 loop is CASSSQGKGQPQHF. CDR3 nucleotides: TGTGCCAGCAGCTCACAGGGTAAGGGGCAGCCCCAGCATTTT.